This entry concerns a single TCR beta chain. TCRdb's copy holds only in-frame clones and misses some; the assay was immunoSEQ multiplex PCR. The repertoire includes over 85,000 clones, approximately 70% of them detected once, and 6% to 8.5% sits in the top ten. This specimen belongs to a study of blood T cell repertoires in COVID-19. This CDR3 contains 12 residues. The junction had 0 bases not matched to a gene; V was cut back by 6 bases and J by 6 bases. Germline V gives CDR1 SNHLY, CDR2 FYNNEI. The rearrangement uses TRBV2 and TRBJ2-1, with TRBD2 matching 9 bases. This clonotype was obtained from a woman aged 55-69 years with acute or convalescent COVID-19. The sample comprised peripheral blood. The CDR3 spells CASRGLANEQFF. CDR3 DNA sequence: TGTGCCAGCAGGGGACTAGCCAATGAGCAGTTCTTC.